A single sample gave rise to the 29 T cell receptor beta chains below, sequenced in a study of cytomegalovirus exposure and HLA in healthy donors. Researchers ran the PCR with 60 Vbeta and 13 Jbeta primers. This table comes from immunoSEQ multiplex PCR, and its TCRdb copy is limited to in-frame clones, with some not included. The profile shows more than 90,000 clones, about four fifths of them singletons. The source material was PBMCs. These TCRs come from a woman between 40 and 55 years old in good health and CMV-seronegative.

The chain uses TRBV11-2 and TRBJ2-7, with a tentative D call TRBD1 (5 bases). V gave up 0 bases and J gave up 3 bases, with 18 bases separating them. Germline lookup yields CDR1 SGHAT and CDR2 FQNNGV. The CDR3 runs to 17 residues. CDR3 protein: CASSLDGKREGDYEQYF. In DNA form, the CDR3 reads TGTGCCAGCAGCTTAGATGGTAAGCGTGAAGGGGACTACGAGCAGTACTTC.

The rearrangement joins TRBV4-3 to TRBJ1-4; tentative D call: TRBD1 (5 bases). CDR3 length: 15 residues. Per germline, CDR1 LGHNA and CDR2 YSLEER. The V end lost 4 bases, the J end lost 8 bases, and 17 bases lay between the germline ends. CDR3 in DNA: TGCGCCAGCAGCCGGAGGGGCCCCTCGGGGGAAAAACTGTTTTTT. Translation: CASSRRGPSGEKLFF.

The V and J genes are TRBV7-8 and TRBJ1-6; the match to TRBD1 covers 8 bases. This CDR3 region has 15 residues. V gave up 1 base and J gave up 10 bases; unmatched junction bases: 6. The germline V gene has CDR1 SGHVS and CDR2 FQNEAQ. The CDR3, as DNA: TGTGCCAGCAGCTTAGGAGTCAGGGGGCTCTCACCCCTCCACTTT. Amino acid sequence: CASSLGVRGLSPLHF.

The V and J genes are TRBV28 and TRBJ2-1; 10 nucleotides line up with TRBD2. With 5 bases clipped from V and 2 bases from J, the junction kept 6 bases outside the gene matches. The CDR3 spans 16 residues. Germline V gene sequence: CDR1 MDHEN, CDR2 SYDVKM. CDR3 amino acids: CASSPLAGDPYNEQFF. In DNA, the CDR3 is TGTGCCAGCAGTCCCCTAGCGGGAGATCCCTACAATGAGCAGTTCTTC.

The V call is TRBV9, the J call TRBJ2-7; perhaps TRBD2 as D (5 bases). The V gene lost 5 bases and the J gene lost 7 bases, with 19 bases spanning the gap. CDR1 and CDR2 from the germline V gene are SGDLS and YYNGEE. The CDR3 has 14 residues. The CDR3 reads CASSIEGSSWEQYF. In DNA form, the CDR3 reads TGTGCCAGCAGTATCGAGGGCAGTTCCTGGGAGCAGTACTTC.

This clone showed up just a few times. This CDR3 is CAWSGQANTGELFF. CDR3 coding DNA: TGTGCCTGGAGCGGACAGGCGAACACCGGGGAGCTGTTTTTT. The V call is TRBV30, the J call TRBJ2-2; 7 bases map to TRBD1. The CDR3 consists of 14 residues. The germline V gene has CDR1 GTSNPN and CDR2 SVGIG (reference sequence). V gave up 3 bases and J gave up 0 bases; unmatched junction bases: 1.

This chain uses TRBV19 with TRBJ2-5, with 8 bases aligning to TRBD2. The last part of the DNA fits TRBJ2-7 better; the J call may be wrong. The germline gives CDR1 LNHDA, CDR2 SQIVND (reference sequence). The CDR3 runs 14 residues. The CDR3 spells CASSTAGAFYEQYF. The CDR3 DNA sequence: TGTGCCAGTAGTACAGCGGGAGCCTTCTACGAGCAGTACTTC.

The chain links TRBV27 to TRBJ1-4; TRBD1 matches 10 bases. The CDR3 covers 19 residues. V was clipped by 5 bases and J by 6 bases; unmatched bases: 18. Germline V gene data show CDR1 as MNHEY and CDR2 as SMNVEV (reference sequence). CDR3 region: CASSVHAGTGDQTDEKLFF. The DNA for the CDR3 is TGTGCCAGCAGTGTTCACGCCGGGACAGGGGACCAGACGGATGAAAAACTGTTTTTT.

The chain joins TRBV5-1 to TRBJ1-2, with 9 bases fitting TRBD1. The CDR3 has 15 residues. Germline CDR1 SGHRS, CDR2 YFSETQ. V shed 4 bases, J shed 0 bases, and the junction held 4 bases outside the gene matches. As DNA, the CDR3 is TGCGCCAGCAGCGAGACAGGGGGAGCTAACTATGGCTACACCTTC. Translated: CASSETGGANYGYTF.

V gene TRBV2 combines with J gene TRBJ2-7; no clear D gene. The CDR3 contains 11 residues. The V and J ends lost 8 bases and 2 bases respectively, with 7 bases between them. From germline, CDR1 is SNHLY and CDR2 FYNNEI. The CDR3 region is CASCDTYEQYF. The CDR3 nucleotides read TGTGCCAGCTGCGATACCTACGAGCAGTACTTC.

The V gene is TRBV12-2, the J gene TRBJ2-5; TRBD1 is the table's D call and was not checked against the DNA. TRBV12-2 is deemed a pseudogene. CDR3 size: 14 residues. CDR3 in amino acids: CASRAQGGLETQYF. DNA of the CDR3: TGTGCAAGTCGCGCACAGGGGGGGTTGGAGACCCAGTACTTC.

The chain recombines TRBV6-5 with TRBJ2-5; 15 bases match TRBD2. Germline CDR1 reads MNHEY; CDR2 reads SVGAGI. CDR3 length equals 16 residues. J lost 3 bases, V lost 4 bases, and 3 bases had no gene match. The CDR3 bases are TGTGCCAGCAGTTCTTGGACTAGCGGGGGGGAAGAGACCCAGTACTTC. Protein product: CASSSWTSGGEETQYF.

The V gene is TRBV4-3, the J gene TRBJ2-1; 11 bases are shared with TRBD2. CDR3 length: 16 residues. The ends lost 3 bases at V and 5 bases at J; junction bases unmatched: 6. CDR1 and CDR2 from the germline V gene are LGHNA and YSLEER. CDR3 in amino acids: CASSQYSGGANNEQFF. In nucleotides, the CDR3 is TGCGCCAGCAGCCAGTATAGCGGGGGGGCCAACAATGAGCAGTTCTTC.

The CDR3 reads CASSHGLAEKGTQYF. The CDR3 nucleotides read TGTGCCAGCTCCCACGGACTAGCGGAGAAGGGGACGCAGTATTTT. The chain joins TRBV18 to TRBJ2-3, with TRBD2 matching over 10 bases. The CDR3 has 15 residues. V lost 6 bases and J lost 9; bases outside the gene matches: 12. Germline V lookup: CDR1 KGHSH, CDR2 LQKENI.

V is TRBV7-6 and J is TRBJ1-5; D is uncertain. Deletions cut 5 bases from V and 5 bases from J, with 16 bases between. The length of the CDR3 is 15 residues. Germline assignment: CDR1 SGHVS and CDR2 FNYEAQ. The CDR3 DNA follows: TGTGCCAGCAGCCTCGAGGGCGGCGGCGATCAGCCCCAGCATTTT. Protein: CASSLEGGGDQPQHF.

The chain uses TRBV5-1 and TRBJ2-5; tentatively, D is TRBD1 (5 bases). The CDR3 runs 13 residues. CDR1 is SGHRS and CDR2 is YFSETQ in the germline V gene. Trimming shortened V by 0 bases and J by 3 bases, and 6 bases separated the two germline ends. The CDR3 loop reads CASSLGGEETQYF. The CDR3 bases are TGCGCCAGCAGCTTGGGGGGCGAAGAGACCCAGTACTTC.

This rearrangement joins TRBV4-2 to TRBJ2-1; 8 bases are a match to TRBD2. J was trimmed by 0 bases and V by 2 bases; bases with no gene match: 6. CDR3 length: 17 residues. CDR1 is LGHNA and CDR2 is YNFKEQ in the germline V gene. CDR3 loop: CASSQQHSGASYNEQFF. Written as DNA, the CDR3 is TGTGCCAGCAGCCAACAACATAGCGGGGCCTCCTACAATGAGCAGTTCTTC.

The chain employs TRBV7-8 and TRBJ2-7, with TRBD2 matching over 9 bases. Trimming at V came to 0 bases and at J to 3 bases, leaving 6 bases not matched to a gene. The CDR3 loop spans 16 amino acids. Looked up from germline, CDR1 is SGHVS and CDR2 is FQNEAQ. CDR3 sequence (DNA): TGTGCCAGCAGCTTAGCCCGCGGGGGGGAAAACTACGAGCAGTACTTC. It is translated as CASSLARGGENYEQYF. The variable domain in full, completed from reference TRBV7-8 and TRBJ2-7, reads GAGVSQSPRYKVAKRGQDVALRCDPISGHVSLFWYQQALGQGPEFLTYFQNEAQLDKSGLPSDRFFAERPEGSVSTLKIQRTQQEDSAVYLCASSLARGGENYEQYFGPGTRLTVT.

The CDR3 DNA is TGTGCCAGCAGCACCCTGACTAGCTTCCAAGAGACCCAGTACTTC. Residues: CASSTLTSFQETQYF. This chain links TRBV5-8 with TRBJ2-5, with 7 bases fitting TRBD2. The CDR3 is 15 amino acids. Germline values: CDR1 SGHTS, CDR2 YDEGEE. V dropped 4 bases and J dropped 1; count of bases not matched to a gene: 7.

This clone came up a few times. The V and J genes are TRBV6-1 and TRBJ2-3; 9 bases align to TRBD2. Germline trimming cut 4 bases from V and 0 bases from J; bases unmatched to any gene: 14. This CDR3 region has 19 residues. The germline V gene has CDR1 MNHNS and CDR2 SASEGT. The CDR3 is CASSVLSASGERSTDTQYF. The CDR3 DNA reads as TGTGCCAGCAGTGTACTAAGTGCTAGCGGGGAAAGAAGCACAGATACGCAGTATTTT.

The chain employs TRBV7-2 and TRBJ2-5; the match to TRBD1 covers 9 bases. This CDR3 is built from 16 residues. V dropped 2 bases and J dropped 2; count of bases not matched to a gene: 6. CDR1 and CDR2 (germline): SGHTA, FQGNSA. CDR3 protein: CASSLQQGARQETQYF. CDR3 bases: TGTGCCAGCAGCTTACAACAGGGGGCGCGGCAAGAGACCCAGTACTTC.

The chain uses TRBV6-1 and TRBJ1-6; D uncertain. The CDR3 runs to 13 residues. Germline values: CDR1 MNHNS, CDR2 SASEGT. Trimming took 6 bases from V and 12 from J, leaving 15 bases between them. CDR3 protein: CASRDGVWGPLHF. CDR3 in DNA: TGTGCCAGCAGGGACGGGGTGTGGGGACCCCTCCACTTT.

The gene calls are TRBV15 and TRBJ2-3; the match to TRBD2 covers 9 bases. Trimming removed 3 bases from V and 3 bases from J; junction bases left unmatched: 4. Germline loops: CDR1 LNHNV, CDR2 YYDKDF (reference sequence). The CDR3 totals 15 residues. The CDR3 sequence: CATSSPGLATDTQYF. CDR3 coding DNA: TGTGCCACCAGCAGCCCGGGACTAGCAACAGATACGCAGTATTTT.

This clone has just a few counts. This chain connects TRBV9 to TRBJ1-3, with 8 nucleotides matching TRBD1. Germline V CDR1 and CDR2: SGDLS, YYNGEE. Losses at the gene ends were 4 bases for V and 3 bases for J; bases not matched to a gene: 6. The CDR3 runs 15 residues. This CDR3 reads CASSSTGGFGNTIYF. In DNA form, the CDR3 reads TGTGCCAGCAGCAGCACAGGGGGGTTTGGAAACACCATATATTTT.

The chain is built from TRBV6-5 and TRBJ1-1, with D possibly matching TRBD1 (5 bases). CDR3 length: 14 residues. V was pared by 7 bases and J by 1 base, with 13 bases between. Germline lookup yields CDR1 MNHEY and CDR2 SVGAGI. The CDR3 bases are TGTGCCAGCACCGCGGGACGGGCGAACACTGAAGCTTTCTTT. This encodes CASTAGRANTEAFF.

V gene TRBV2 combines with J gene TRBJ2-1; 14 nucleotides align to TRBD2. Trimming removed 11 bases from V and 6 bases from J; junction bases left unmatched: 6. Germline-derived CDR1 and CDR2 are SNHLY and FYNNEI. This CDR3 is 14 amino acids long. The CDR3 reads CADGGLAGANEQFF. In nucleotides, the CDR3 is TGTGCCGACGGGGGACTAGCGGGAGCCAATGAGCAGTTCTTC. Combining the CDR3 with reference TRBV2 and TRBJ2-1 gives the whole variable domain EPEVTQTPSHQVTQMGQEVILRCVPISNHLYFYWYRQILGQKVEFLVSFYNNEISEKSEIFDDQFSVERPDGSNFTLKIRSTKLEDSAMYFCADGGLAGANEQFFGPGTRLTVL.

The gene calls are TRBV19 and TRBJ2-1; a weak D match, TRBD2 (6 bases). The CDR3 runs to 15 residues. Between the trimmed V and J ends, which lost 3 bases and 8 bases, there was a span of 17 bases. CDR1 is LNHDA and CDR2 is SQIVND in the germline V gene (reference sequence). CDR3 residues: CASSIRDSTSDEQFF. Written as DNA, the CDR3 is TGTGCCAGTAGTATCCGGGACTCGACGAGCGATGAGCAGTTCTTC. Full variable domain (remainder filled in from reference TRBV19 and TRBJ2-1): DGGITQSPKYLFRKEGQNVTLSCEQNLNHDAMYWYRQDPGQGLRLIYYSQIVNDFQKGDIAEGYSVSREKKESFPLTVTSAQKNPTAFYLCASSIRDSTSDEQFFGPGTRLTVL.

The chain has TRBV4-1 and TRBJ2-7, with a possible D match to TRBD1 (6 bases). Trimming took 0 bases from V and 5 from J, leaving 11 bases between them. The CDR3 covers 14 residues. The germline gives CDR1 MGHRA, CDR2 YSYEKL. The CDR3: CASSQEARGNEQYF. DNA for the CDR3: TGCGCCAGCAGCCAAGAGGCCAGGGGTAACGAGCAGTACTTC.

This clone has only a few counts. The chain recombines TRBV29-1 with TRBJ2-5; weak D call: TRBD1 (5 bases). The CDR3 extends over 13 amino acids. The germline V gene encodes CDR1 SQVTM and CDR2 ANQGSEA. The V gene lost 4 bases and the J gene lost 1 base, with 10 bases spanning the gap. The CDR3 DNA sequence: TGCAGCGTTGGTGGGGCAGCCCAAGAGACCCAGTACTTC. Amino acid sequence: CSVGGAAQETQYF. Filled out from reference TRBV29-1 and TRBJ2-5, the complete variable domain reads SAVISQKPSRDICQRGTSLTIQCQVDSQVTMMFWYRQQPGQSLTLIATANQGSEATYESGFVIDKFPISRPNLTFSTLTVSNMSPEDSSIYLCSVGGAAQETQYFGPGTRLLVL.